This is a list of T cell receptor beta chains from one sample in a study of blood T cells in healthy people across ages. MiXCR was run by TCRdb on the 5' RACE reads, yielding one entry per CDR3 protein. In the table there are about 1.4 million distinct CDR3 sequences, 59% of which are singletons. The sample was blood. Receptors were obtained from a man between 18 and 35 years old in good health. The CDR3 runs from the conserved cysteine through the conserved F or W. The order of the fields is CDR3 DNA, CDR3 protein, clone size, D gene, J gene, V gene, CDR3 length. A D gene is named only where the DNA matches it firmly. Clone size appears in some rows only: once, few, many, or a class for an expanded clone.

CDR3 DNA: TGTGCCAGCAGCCCCGACAGGCACGAAACAGGGGGCGAGCAGTACTTC
CDR3 protein: CASSPDRHETGGEQYF
clone size: NA
D gene: TRBD1
J gene: TRBJ2-7
V gene: TRBV5-8
CDR3 length: 16

CDR3 DNA: TGTGCCAGCAGTGCCCGGAGGACAGCCTTCTACGAGCGTCCCGAGCAGTACTTC
CDR3 protein: CASSARRTAFYERPEQYF
clone size: NA
D gene: NA
J gene: TRBJ2-7
V gene: TRBV2
CDR3 length: 18

CDR3 DNA: TGTGCCAGCAGCCATCGCGATGGGACAGGGAACTATGGCTACACCTTC
CDR3 protein: CASSHRDGTGNYGYTF
clone size: NA
D gene: TRBD1
J gene: TRBJ1-2
V gene: TRBV3-1
CDR3 length: 16

CDR3 DNA: TGCAGTGCTACAATACGGACCGCGGGTGAGCAGTTCTTC
CDR3 protein: CSATIRTAGEQFF
clone size: NA
D gene: NA
J gene: TRBJ2-1
V gene: TRBV20-1
CDR3 length: 13

CDR3 DNA: TGTGCCAGCAGCTCTAGCGGCCTTTTCAGCGCCGGGGCCAACGTCCTGACTTTC
CDR3 protein: CASSSSGLFSAGANVLTF
clone size: few
D gene: TRBD2
J gene: TRBJ2-6
V gene: TRBV7-2
CDR3 length: 18

CDR3 DNA: TGCAGTGCTAGACAAGGGCAAGGTGAAGCTTTCTTT
CDR3 protein: CSARQGQGEAFF
clone size: few
D gene: NA
J gene: TRBJ1-1
V gene: TRBV20-1
CDR3 length: 12

CDR3 DNA: TGTGCCACCAGCACAACGGCGTACGATGGCTACACCTTC
CDR3 protein: CATSTTAYDGYTF
clone size: NA
D gene: NA
J gene: TRBJ1-2
V gene: TRBV15
CDR3 length: 13

CDR3 DNA: TGTGCCAGCAGTTTAAGCAGGGGGACGAACACTGAAGCTTTCTTT
CDR3 protein: CASSLSRGTNTEAFF
clone size: NA
D gene: TRBD1
J gene: TRBJ1-1
V gene: TRBV27
CDR3 length: 15

CDR3 DNA: TGTGCCAGCAGCCCCAGACCCGACGGCACCTACGAGCAGTACTTC
CDR3 protein: CASSPRPDGTYEQYF
clone size: few
D gene: NA
J gene: TRBJ2-7
V gene: TRBV9
CDR3 length: 15

CDR3 DNA: TGCAGTGCTTCTTCACCGAACACTGAAGCTTTCTTT
CDR3 protein: CSASSPNTEAFF
clone size: few
D gene: NA
J gene: TRBJ1-1
V gene: TRBV20-1
CDR3 length: 12

CDR3 DNA: TGTGCCAGCAGCTTAGTCCCGGGACAGGCCACAGATACGCAGTATTTT
CDR3 protein: CASSLVPGQATDTQYF
clone size: NA
D gene: TRBD1
J gene: TRBJ2-3
V gene: TRBV7-6
CDR3 length: 16

CDR3 DNA: TGTGCCAGCAGCGGCCAAGGGAGGAGCTCCTACAATGAGCAGTTCTTC
CDR3 protein: CASSGQGRSSYNEQFF
clone size: NA
D gene: NA
J gene: TRBJ2-1
V gene: TRBV9
CDR3 length: 16

CDR3 DNA: TGTGCCACCCTCGGGGCAAGCTCCTACAATGAGCAGTTCTTC
CDR3 protein: CATLGASSYNEQFF
clone size: NA
D gene: NA
J gene: TRBJ2-1
V gene: TRBV6-6
CDR3 length: 14

CDR3 DNA: TGTGCCAGCAGCTTAGTTCGCCCGTATGGCTACACCTTC
CDR3 protein: CASSLVRPYGYTF
clone size: NA
D gene: NA
J gene: TRBJ1-2
V gene: TRBV7-9
CDR3 length: 13

CDR3 DNA: TGTGCCAGCAGTTACTCGATTGGGACGAACACTGAAGCTTTCTTT
CDR3 protein: CASSYSIGTNTEAFF
clone size: few
D gene: NA
J gene: TRBJ1-1
V gene: TRBV6-5
CDR3 length: 15

CDR3 DNA: TGCAGTGCTAAAAAGGGGACTTCTACCTACGAGCAGTACTTC
CDR3 protein: CSAKKGTSTYEQYF
clone size: NA
D gene: NA
J gene: TRBJ2-7
V gene: TRBV20-1
CDR3 length: 14

CDR3 DNA: TGTGCCAGCAGTTCCCTAGCGGGGGGTATGCACGAGCAGTACTTC
CDR3 protein: CASSSLAGGMHEQYF
clone size: NA
D gene: TRBD2
J gene: TRBJ2-7
V gene: TRBV12-3/TRBV12-4
CDR3 length: 15

CDR3 DNA: TGCAGTGCTACCCTACTAGCGGGGGCGAACACCGGGGAGCTGTTTTTT
CDR3 protein: CSATLLAGANTGELFF
clone size: few
D gene: TRBD2
J gene: TRBJ2-2
V gene: TRBV20-1
CDR3 length: 16

CDR3 DNA: TGCAGTGTAAGGGGCTTGATGGGAACTGAAGCTTTCTTT
CDR3 protein: CSVRGLMGTEAFF
clone size: NA
D gene: NA
J gene: TRBJ1-1
V gene: TRBV20-1
CDR3 length: 13

CDR3 DNA: TGCGCCAGCAGCCTACAGACCGGGTTAACCTACAATGAGCAGTTCTTC
CDR3 protein: CASSLQTGLTYNEQFF
clone size: NA
D gene: NA
J gene: TRBJ2-1
V gene: TRBV5-1
CDR3 length: 16

CDR3 DNA: TGTGCCAGCAGCTTAGGCCAGGGGACTAGCAATCAGCCCCAGCACTTT
CDR3 protein: CASSLGQGTSNQPQHF
clone size: NA
D gene: NA
J gene: TRBJ1-5
V gene: TRBV7-9
CDR3 length: 16

CDR3 DNA: TGTGCCCGCAGCTTATTAGCGGACAATGAGCAGTTCTTC
CDR3 protein: CARSLLADNEQFF
clone size: NA
D gene: NA
J gene: TRBJ2-1
V gene: TRBV7-2
CDR3 length: 13

CDR3 DNA: TGCAGCATCAATACCGGGACAGATGTTGGCTACACCTTC
CDR3 protein: CSINTGTDVGYTF
clone size: NA
D gene: TRBD1
J gene: TRBJ1-2
V gene: TRBV29-1
CDR3 length: 13

CDR3 DNA: TGCAGCGTCCCGACAGGGAATCTAGGCGAGCAGTACTTC
CDR3 protein: CSVPTGNLGEQYF
clone size: NA
D gene: TRBD1
J gene: TRBJ2-7
V gene: TRBV29-1
CDR3 length: 13

CDR3 DNA: TGTGCCAGCAGTGAACTGGCTAGCGGTACAGATACGCAGTATTTT
CDR3 protein: CASSELASGTDTQYF
clone size: few
D gene: TRBD2
J gene: TRBJ2-3
V gene: TRBV25-1
CDR3 length: 15

CDR3 DNA: TGTGCCAGCAGCGAGCAGGGGAGCACAGATACGCAGTATTTT
CDR3 protein: CASSEQGSTDTQYF
clone size: NA
D gene: NA
J gene: TRBJ2-3
V gene: TRBV4-2
CDR3 length: 14

CDR3 DNA: TGTGCCAGCAGCGGCGGGGGAGGCCTAGGCACAACCTACGAGCAGTACTTC
CDR3 protein: CASSGGGGLGTTYEQYF
clone size: NA
D gene: TRBD2
J gene: TRBJ2-7
V gene: TRBV5-4
CDR3 length: 17

CDR3 DNA: TGCAGTGCTGCCCTACTGGACAGGTGGAGTTACAATGAGCAGTTCTTC
CDR3 protein: CSAALLDRWSYNEQFF
clone size: NA
D gene: TRBD1
J gene: TRBJ2-1
V gene: TRBV20-1
CDR3 length: 16

CDR3 DNA: TGCAGCGTTGAATGGTCTAGCGGGTACAATGAGCAGTTCTTC
CDR3 protein: CSVEWSSGYNEQFF
clone size: few
D gene: TRBD2
J gene: TRBJ2-1
V gene: TRBV29-1
CDR3 length: 14

CDR3 DNA: TGCAGTGCTAGAATCCCTGGCGGGATTAGAGAGACCCAGTACTTC
CDR3 protein: CSARIPGGIRETQYF
clone size: NA
D gene: NA
J gene: TRBJ2-5
V gene: TRBV20-1
CDR3 length: 15

CDR3 DNA: TGTGCCAGCAGGGATAACAATGAGCAGTTCTTC
CDR3 protein: CASRDNNEQFF
clone size: many
D gene: NA
J gene: TRBJ2-1
V gene: TRBV6-1
CDR3 length: 11

CDR3 DNA: TGTGCCAGCAGCAGGACTTTCTACTACGAGCAGTACTTC
CDR3 protein: CASSRTFYYEQYF
clone size: NA
D gene: NA
J gene: TRBJ2-7
V gene: TRBV6-1
CDR3 length: 13

CDR3 DNA: TGCGCCAGCAGCCAAGCCCTTGCACCGACCTTTGGAGGGCGGTACTTC
CDR3 protein: CASSQALAPTFGGRYF
clone size: NA
D gene: NA
J gene: TRBJ2-5
V gene: TRBV4-3
CDR3 length: 16

CDR3 DNA: TGCGCCAGCAGCCAAGAAGGGGGGATAGCGGGAAACTTCTTCGAGCAGTACTTC
CDR3 protein: CASSQEGGIAGNFFEQYF
clone size: few
D gene: TRBD2
J gene: TRBJ2-7
V gene: TRBV4-1
CDR3 length: 18

CDR3 DNA: TGTGCCAGCAGTGTATGGCAGGGGCTTGGCTACACCTTC
CDR3 protein: CASSVWQGLGYTF
clone size: NA
D gene: NA
J gene: TRBJ1-2
V gene: TRBV27
CDR3 length: 13

CDR3 DNA: TGTGCCAGCAGCTTCGGGACTAGCGGGAGTGTCTACGAGCAGTACTTC
CDR3 protein: CASSFGTSGSVYEQYF
clone size: once
D gene: TRBD2
J gene: TRBJ2-7
V gene: TRBV3-1
CDR3 length: 16

CDR3 DNA: NA
CDR3 protein: CASSFGPGKYNEQFF
clone size: NA
D gene: NA
J gene: TRBJ2-1
V gene: TRBV12-3/TRBV12-4
CDR3 length: 15

CDR3 DNA: TGCAGCGTTGAAGTGGCGGGGCTGAACACTGAAGCTTTCTTT
CDR3 protein: CSVEVAGLNTEAFF
clone size: few
D gene: NA
J gene: TRBJ1-1
V gene: TRBV29-1
CDR3 length: 14

CDR3 DNA: TGTGCCAGCTCCCCCGTTCCGGGTGGCGAGCAGTACTTC
CDR3 protein: CASSPVPGGEQYF
clone size: once
D gene: NA
J gene: TRBJ2-7
V gene: TRBV2
CDR3 length: 13

CDR3 DNA: TGTGCCAGCAGCAAGGACAGGCAAGAGACCCAGTACTTC
CDR3 protein: CASSKDRQETQYF
clone size: NA
D gene: TRBD1
J gene: TRBJ2-5
V gene: TRBV13
CDR3 length: 13